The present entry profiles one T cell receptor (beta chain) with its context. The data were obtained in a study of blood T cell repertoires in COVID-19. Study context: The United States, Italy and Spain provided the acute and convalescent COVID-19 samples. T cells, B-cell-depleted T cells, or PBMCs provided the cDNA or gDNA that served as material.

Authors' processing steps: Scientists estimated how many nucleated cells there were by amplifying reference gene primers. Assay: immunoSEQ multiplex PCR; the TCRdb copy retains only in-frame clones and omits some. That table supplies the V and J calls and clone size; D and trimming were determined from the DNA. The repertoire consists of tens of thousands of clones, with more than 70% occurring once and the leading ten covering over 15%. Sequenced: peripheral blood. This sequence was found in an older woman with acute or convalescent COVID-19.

CDR3 amino acids: CASSLGTVNQPQHF. The CDR3 DNA reads as TGTGCCAGCAGCCTCGGGACAGTCAATCAGCCCCAGCATTTT. The chain is built from TRBV11-2 and TRBJ1-5; 7 nucleotides line up with TRBD1. The ends lost 5 bases at V and 3 bases at J; junction bases unmatched: 4. Germline V gene data show CDR1 as SGHAT and CDR2 as FQNNGV. This CDR3 is built from 14 residues.